This T cell receptor beta chain was identified in a study of regulatory T cells in long-lasting Graves disease. Background on the study: Prior antithyroid drug treatment in newly diagnosed Graves' patients lasted under 3 months. Study-level points and caveats: Owing to a sample size that was small, accuracy may have been reduced.

Building of the TCR beta libraries involved iRepertoire HTBI primers and Arm-PCR of CDR3 regions. In the study's own analysis: In the combined samples, under 80 TRBV and 14 TRBJ segments were identified. MiXCR, applied by TCRdb to the multiplex PCR reads, yields one record per CDR3 protein. The V and J calls come from TCRdb's annotation, not from the publication. The sample has 200,000 to 250,000 distinct CDR3 sequences, 15% to 20% seen once; the top ten hold around 20%. Time point indicated: newly diagnosed GD, antithyroid drugs for less than 3 months. PBMC RNA served as the TCR library source. The CDR3 covers 18 residues. The germline CDR1 and CDR2 sequences are LNHDA and SQIVND (reference sequence). Trimming cost V 7 bases and J 0 bases; bases outside gene matches: 11. This clonotype was seen repeatedly, ten times or more. The antigen remains undetermined.

The chain combines TRBV19 with TRBJ2-6; TRBD1 aligns across 8 bases. The sequence derives from a female donor with Graves disease. The sequences come from peripheral blood mononuclear cells (PBMCs), collected at new diagnosis, from a patient treated with antithyroid drugs. CDR3 residues: CASTPADRALSGANVLTF. CDR3 sequence (DNA): TGTGCCAGTACCCCAGCGGACAGGGCCCTCTCTGGGGCCAACGTCCTGACTTTC.